This TCR beta chain was found in a study of control samples from healthy donors and cancer patients. The germline CDR1 and CDR2 sequences are SGHTA and FQGNSA. V gave up 7 bases and J gave up 1 base, with 19 bases separating them. CDR3 length: 16 residues. Data came from immunoSEQ multiplex PCR; TCRdb stores just in-frame clones and leaves some out. The sample records approximately 79,000 clones, 75% to 90% being singletons. This sequence joins TRBV7-2 and TRBJ1-1, with D perhaps matching TRBD1 (6 bases). This sequence originates from a man over 45 in good health. The sequenced material came from blood. In nucleotides, the CDR3 is TGTGCCAGCATTCGTGACCCCGCAGGGGCGAACACTGAAGCTTTCTTT. Residues: CASIRDPAGANTEAFF.